This is a list of T cell receptor beta chains from one sample in a study of cytomegalovirus exposure and HLA in healthy donors. This table comes from immunoSEQ multiplex PCR, and its TCRdb copy is limited to in-frame clones, with some not included. There are fewer than 100,000 clones in the sample; over 60% occur only once, and 15% to 20% lies in the top ten. Specimen: PBMCs. The receptor set was obtained from a man in his 60s in good health and CMV-seropositive. The CDR3 runs from the conserved cysteine through the conserved F or W. D genes are given only for firm matches. Size tells how often a clone was seen (once, few, many) or the class of an expanded clone, and some rows leave it out.

-,TRBV7-3,TRBJ2-2,TRBD1,CASSPPQGYTGELFF,TGTGCCAGCAGCCCCCCACAGGGGTACACCGGGGAGCTGTTTTTT
-,TRBV7-2,TRBJ2-5,TRBD2,CASSLRGSGVSGETQYF,TGTGCCAGCAGCCTCCGAGGTAGCGGGGTTTCGGGAGAGACCCAGTACTTC
-,TRBV15,TRBJ2-2,TRBD1,CATSAGGDTGELFF,TGTGCCACCAGCGCAGGGGGCGACACCGGGGAGCTGTTTTTT
-,TRBV6-5,TRBJ1-1,-,CASISGSEAFF,TGTGCCAGCATCTCAGGGTCTGAAGCTTTCTTT
-,TRBV18,TRBJ2-2,TRBD2,CASSPLSAGETGELFF,TGTGCCAGCTCACCACTCAGTGCGGGGGAAACCGGGGAGCTGTTTTTT
-,TRBV5-4,TRBJ2-5,TRBD2,CASSQGLAKETQYF,TGTGCCAGCAGCCAGGGACTAGCGAAAGAGACCCAGTACTTC
-,TRBV5-4,TRBJ1-1,TRBD1,CASSWQGAGTEAFF,TGTGCCAGCAGCTGGCAGGGGGCAGGAACTGAAGCTTTCTTT
few,TRBV7-2,TRBJ1-6,TRBD1,CASSQRQGESPLHF,TGTGCCAGCAGCCAGAGACAGGGGGAATCACCCCTCCACTTT
once,TRBV9,TRBJ1-2,-,CASSVRADRGYGYTF,TGTGCCAGCAGCGTTCGGGCGGATAGGGGTTATGGCTACACCTTC
-,TRBV11-1,TRBJ2-7,-,CASSFGLAYEQYF,TGTGCCAGCAGCTTCGGGTTAGCCTACGAGCAGTACTTC
once,TRBV11-2,TRBJ2-3,-,CASSLRRGATDTQYF,TGTGCCAGCAGCTTGCGACGGGGGGCCACAGATACGCAGTATTTT
-,TRBV2,TRBJ2-5,TRBD2,CASTLAGGPRETQYF,TGTGCCAGCACCCTAGCGGGGGGGCCGAGGGAGACCCAGTACTTC
-,TRBV6-5,TRBJ1-3,-,CASGRPGDTIYF,TGTGCCAGCGGCCGCCCCGGGGACACCATATATTTT
-,TRBV2,TRBJ2-2,-,CASSVVRGTGELFF,TGTGCCAGCAGTGTTGTAAGGGGCACCGGGGAGCTGTTTTTT
once,TRBV5-4,TRBJ1-1,-,CASRTRQDLNTEAFF,TGTGCCAGCAGGACAAGACAGGATTTGAACACTGAAGCTTTCTTT
-,TRBV29-1,TRBJ2-7,TRBD1,CSVESDRGQSYEQYF,TGCAGCGTTGAAAGCGACAGGGGGCAAAGTTACGAGCAGTACTTC
few,TRBV18,TRBJ2-7,-,CASSPTAYEQYF,TGTGCCAGCTCACCGACTGCCTACGAGCAGTACTTC
-,TRBV27,TRBJ2-2,TRBD1,CASSRDRVTLNTGELFF,TGTGCCAGCTCCCGGGACAGGGTAACCCTAAACACCGGGGAGCTGTTTTTT
-,TRBV18,TRBJ2-1,-,CASSQVGAVSHNEQFF,TGTGCCAGCTCACAGGTTGGGGCAGTAAGTCACAATGAGCAGTTCTTC
-,TRBV7-8,TRBJ1-4,TRBD1,CASTSGQAVGTNEKLFF,TGTGCCAGCACCTCGGGACAGGCGGTAGGAACTAATGAAAAACTGTTTTTT
-,TRBV5-6,TRBJ2-7,TRBD2,CASSWLAGGRYEQYF,TGTGCCAGCAGCTGGCTAGCGGGGGGCCGCTACGAGCAGTACTTC
-,TRBV19,TRBJ1-6,TRBD1,CASNGQGNSPLHF,TGTGCCAGTAATGGACAGGGGAATTCACCCCTCCACTTT
once,TRBV27,TRBJ2-1,-,CASSPLLRIEQFF,TGTGCCAGCAGTCCGCTCCTCAGAATTGAGCAGTTCTTC
few,TRBV5-6,TRBJ2-5,-,CASSWTATQETQYF,TGTGCCAGCAGCTGGACAGCTACCCAAGAGACCCAGTACTTC
-,TRBV29-1,TRBJ2-5,-,CSVEASGSQTQYF,TGCAGCGTTGAGGCATCAGGATCTCAGACCCAGTACTTC
-,TRBV30,TRBJ1-5,-,CAWREGRDQPQHF,TGTGCCTGGAGGGAGGGGAGGGATCAGCCCCAGCATTTT
-,TRBV5-3,TRBJ2-1,TRBD2,CAHLTQRGNNEQFF,TGTGCCCACCTGACCCAGCGGGGGAACAATGAGCAGTTCTTC
-,TRBV5-4,TRBJ2-5,TRBD2,CASSPQGRGEETQYF,TGTGCCAGCAGCCCTCAGGGGCGGGGGGAAGAGACCCAGTACTTC
-,TRBV7-3,TRBJ2-2,TRBD2,CASSLTLSSGNTGELFF,TGTGCCAGCAGCTTAACGTTGTCTAGCGGTAACACCGGGGAGCTGTTTTTT
-,TRBV7-3,TRBJ1-1,TRBD1,CASSSQPTGVNTEAFF,TGTGCCAGCAGCTCCCAACCAACAGGGGTGAACACTGAAGCTTTCTTT
-,TRBV7-9,TRBJ2-3,TRBD1,CASSHGQGHRRGDTQYF,TGTGCCAGCAGCCACGGACAGGGACATCGGAGGGGCGATACGCAGTATTTT
-,TRBV29-1,TRBJ2-7,TRBD2,CSPGGGSYEQYF,TGCAGCCCGGGAGGCGGATCCTACGAGCAGTACTTC
-,TRBV6-6,TRBJ1-6,TRBD1,CASSHGQGTNSPLHF,TGTGCCAGCAGTCACGGACAGGGGACCAATTCACCCCTCCACTTT
-,TRBV30,TRBJ2-1,-,CAWSGWGGSHEQFF,TGTGCCTGGAGTGGATGGGGGGGCAGTCATGAGCAGTTCTTC
few,TRBV19,TRBJ2-6,-,CASSIRGAAGANVLTF,TGTGCCAGTAGTATTCGGGGGGCTGCCGGGGCCAACGTCCTGACTTTC
-,TRBV6-1,TRBJ1-3,-,CGSGQSGNTIYF,TGTGGGTCCGGACAGTCTGGAAACACCATATATTTT
-,TRBV4-1,TRBJ2-7,TRBD2,CASSQGGKRGGNYSYEQYF,TGCGCCAGCAGCCAAGGCGGGAAGCGGGGGGGAAATTACTCCTACGAGCAGTACTTC
-,TRBV7-6,TRBJ2-7,TRBD1,CASSLEGTGSYEQYF,TGTGCCAGCAGCTTAGAGGGGACAGGCTCTTACGAGCAGTACTTC